Listed here are 26 T cell receptor beta chains from one sample, sequenced in a study of blood T cell repertoires in COVID-19. TCRdb's table, derived via immunoSEQ multiplex PCR, lists solely in-frame clones and lacks some. The sample carries some 100,000 clones, 86% recorded once. Sequenced material: peripheral blood. These receptors all come from a man between 65 and 85 years old who had recovered from COVID-19.

This chain connects TRBV7-9 to TRBJ2-1; TRBD2 might be the D (6 bases). The germline gives CDR1 SEHNR, CDR2 FQNEAQ (reference sequence). The CDR3 has 13 residues. The V and J ends lost 10 bases and 10 bases respectively, with 20 bases between them. The CDR3 spells CATSGGSHGEQFF. CDR3 DNA sequence: TGTGCCACCTCTGGAGGGTCACATGGGGAGCAGTTCTTC.

The gene calls are TRBV2 and TRBJ1-2; possible D gene TRBD1, 5 bases. Deletions cut 5 bases from V and 7 bases from J, with 8 bases between. Germline V gives CDR1 SNHLY, CDR2 FYNNEI. The CDR3 consists of 11 residues. CDR3: CASSRGGGYTF. The CDR3 DNA reads as TGTGCCAGCAGTCGGGGGGGTGGCTACACCTTC.

The V call is TRBV7-8, the J call TRBJ2-4; weak D call: TRBD1 (6 bases). This CDR3 has 16 amino acids. Trimming took off 1 base at V and 1 base at J, with 11 bases between the two ends. Germline-derived CDR1 and CDR2 are SGHVS and FQNEAQ. CDR3 protein: CASSLGGQGAKNIQYF. The CDR3 DNA sequence: TGTGCCAGCAGCTTAGGAGGGCAGGGGGCCAAAAACATTCAGTACTTC.

This clone was counted only a few times. The sample holds other DNA sequences that translate to the same CDR3. The V and J genes are TRBV28 and TRBJ2-7; unclear D gene. The germline V and J ends were trimmed by 5 bases and 4 bases, with 6 bases remaining between them. The CDR3 length is 11 residues. The germline V gene encodes CDR1 MDHEN and CDR2 SYDVKM. The CDR3 sequence: CASSPYYEQYF. The CDR3 DNA follows: TGTGCCAGCAGTCCTTATTACGAGCAGTACTTC.

The V call is TRBV7-8, the J call TRBJ1-6; D is possibly TRBD1 (6 bases). Between the trimmed V and J ends, which lost 2 bases and 6 bases, there was a span of 11 bases. Germline assignment: CDR1 SGHVS and CDR2 FQNEAQ. This CDR3 contains 15 residues. The CDR3 DNA reads as TGTGCCAGCAGCTTACAGGGGTTCGGTAATTCACCCCTCCACTTT. This translates into CASSLQGFGNSPLHF.

J is TRBJ2-4 and V is TRBV4-3; D is perhaps TRBD1 (6 bases). In germline, CDR1 is LGHNA, CDR2 YSLEER. With 4 bases removed from V and 0 bases from J, the gap between germline ends came to 13 bases. The CDR3 contains 16 residues. CDR3 in amino acids: CASSPGQPLAKNIQYF. CDR3 in DNA: TGCGCCAGCAGCCCCGGACAGCCTCTAGCCAAAAACATTCAGTACTTC.

The J gene is TRBJ1-6, the V gene TRBV7-2; a weak D match, TRBD1 (5 bases). V was trimmed by 0 bases and J by 6 bases, leaving 9 bases between them. Looked up from germline, CDR1 is SGHTA and CDR2 is FQGNSA. The CDR3 consists of 15 residues. CDR3 loop: CASSLARQFNSPLHF. In DNA form, the CDR3 reads TGTGCCAGCAGCTTAGCGCGACAGTTTAATTCACCCCTCCACTTT.

The chain joins TRBV10-3 to TRBJ1-1; 10 nucleotides agree with TRBD1. J was trimmed by 6 bases and V by 4 bases; bases with no gene match: 8. The CDR3 spans 15 residues. Germline V CDR1 and CDR2: ENHRY, SYGVKD. In DNA form, the CDR3 reads TGTGCCATCAGTGCTCGGGACAGGGGTGGAGCTGAAGCTTTCTTT. Encoded protein: CAISARDRGGAEAFF.

This rearrangement joins TRBV2 to TRBJ2-1; D is possibly TRBD1 (6 bases). The ends were cut back, 3 bases at V and 7 bases at J, with 10 bases in the middle. CDR1 is SNHLY, CDR2 FYNNEI, per germline. CDR3 length equals 13 residues. The CDR3 here is CASSDQGRNEQFF. The DNA for the CDR3 is TGTGCCAGCAGTGATCAGGGGCGAAATGAGCAGTTCTTC.

The chain combines TRBV5-1 with TRBJ2-5; no reliable D call. CDR3 length: 13 amino acids. The V and J ends lost 5 bases and 1 base respectively, with 9 bases between them. CDR1 and CDR2 (germline): SGHRS, YFSETQ. The CDR3 nucleotides are TGCGCCAGCAGTAGAGAGAGCCAAGAGACCCAGTACTTC. Amino acids: CASSRESQETQYF.

Comments on this clone: This sample also contains other DNA sequences that code for the same CDR3. This sequence joins TRBV14 and TRBJ2-5; tentatively, D is TRBD1 (6 bases). Germline lookup yields CDR1 SGHDN and CDR2 FVKESK. This CDR3 contains 12 residues. Trimming left V 2 bases short and J 5 bases short, with 6 bases between. The CDR3: CASSQRGETQYF. For the CDR3, the DNA is TGTGCCAGCAGCCAAAGGGGGGAGACCCAGTACTTC.

The chain recombines TRBV6-2 or TRBV6-3 with TRBJ2-1, with D possibly being TRBD2 (6 bases). V dropped 0 bases and J dropped 9 bases, with 15 bases sitting between them. The CDR3 covers 15 residues. The germline CDR1 and CDR2 sequences are MNHEY and SVGEGT. In DNA form, the CDR3 reads TGTGCCAGCAGTTACTCGGCGGGGATCGACGGTGAGCAGTTCTTC. Translated: CASSYSAGIDGEQFF.

The chain uses TRBV9 and TRBJ1-2, with TRBD1 matching 9 bases. The V segment lost 2 bases and the J segment 1 base; nucleotides outside the gene matches: 0. In germline, CDR1 is SGDLS, CDR2 YYNGEE. The CDR3 runs to 14 residues. This CDR3 reads CASSVTGGNYGYTF. In DNA form, the CDR3 reads TGTGCCAGCAGCGTGACAGGGGGTAACTATGGCTACACCTTC.

CDR3 loop: CASSLDRALQGYTF. The CDR3 bases are TGTGCCAGCAGCCTGGACAGGGCCTTGCAGGGCTACACCTTC. The chain carries TRBV5-8 and TRBJ1-2, with 8 bases that match TRBD1. The germline V gene has CDR1 SGHTS and CDR2 YDEGEE. This CDR3 contains 14 residues. Germline trimming cut 4 bases from V and 8 bases from J; bases unmatched to any gene: 10.

The chain couples TRBV20-1 to TRBJ1-2; D unresolved. This CDR3 region has 11 residues. The germline V gene has CDR1 DFQATT and CDR2 SNEGSKA (reference sequence). V was clipped by 1 base and J by 7 bases, with 7 bases between them. CDR3: CSARGEFGYTF. The DNA for the CDR3 is TGCAGTGCTAGAGGGGAGTTTGGCTACACCTTC.

This clone is medium-sized by share. The V and J genes are TRBV4-1 and TRBJ2-7; TRBD1 matches 12 bases. Germline CDR1 reads MGHRA; CDR2 reads YSYEKL. The CDR3 runs 15 residues. Trimming cost V 4 bases and J 3 bases; bases outside gene matches: 4. The CDR3 reads CASSPGQGADYEQYF. CDR3 nucleotide sequence: TGCGCCAGCAGCCCGGGACAGGGGGCTGACTACGAGCAGTACTTC.

The chain combines TRBV10-3 with TRBJ1-6, with D maybe TRBD1 (6 bases). Trimming removed 6 bases from V and 0 bases from J, with 18 bases in between. CDR1 ENHRY and CDR2 SYGVKD come from the germline V gene. There are 18 residues in the CDR3. The CDR3 DNA reads TGTGCCATCAGAGGAGACAGGCCTTCAAACTCCTATAATTCACCCCTCCACTTT. It translates to CAIRGDRPSNSYNSPLHF.

The chain has TRBV14 and TRBJ2-1; TRBD2 matches 11 bases. The CDR3 sequence is 16 residues long. V gave up 4 bases and J gave up 1 base; unmatched junction bases: 3. The germline V gene encodes CDR1 SGHDN and CDR2 FVKESK. The CDR3 loop reads CASSPLAGGSYNEQFF. The CDR3 bases are TGTGCCAGCAGCCCGTTAGCGGGGGGGTCCTACAATGAGCAGTTCTTC.

V and J are TRBV3-1 (or the pseudogene TRBV3-2) and TRBJ1-6, with a weak D call TRBD1 (5 bases). The V gene's germline CDR1 is LGHDT and CDR2 YNNKEL (reference sequence). The CDR3 has 14 amino acids. V gave up 1 base and J gave up 5 bases, with 6 bases separating them. CDR3 coding DNA: TGTGCCAGCAGCCAAGTGGACAATAATTCACCCCTCCACTTT. Its translation is CASSQVDNNSPLHF.

This chain joins TRBV9 and TRBJ2-7, with D possibly being TRBD1 (5 bases). The germline gives CDR1 SGDLS, CDR2 YYNGEE. V lost 4 bases to trimming and J lost 0 bases, with 11 bases between them. This CDR3 is built from 14 residues. CDR3: CASSLTASSYEQYF. CDR3 DNA: TGTGCCAGCAGCCTGACAGCTTCCTCCTACGAGCAGTACTTC.

V and J are TRBV9 and TRBJ1-3; D unclear. The ends were cut back, 4 bases at V and 1 base at J, with 12 bases in the middle. Germline CDR1 SGDLS, CDR2 YYNGEE. The CDR3 runs to 15 residues. DNA of the CDR3: TGTGCCAGCAGCTCAGATCCAAGTTCTGGAAACACCATATATTTT. It codes for CASSSDPSSGNTIYF.

This rearrangement joins TRBV7-2 to TRBJ2-3; 10 bases agree with TRBD2. From germline, CDR1 is SGHTA and CDR2 FQGNSA. V lost 5 bases to trimming and J lost 4 bases; unmatched junction nucleotides: 12. The CDR3 runs 17 residues. Here the CDR3 DNA reads TGTGCCAGCAGCCCCGGAGTAGCGGGAGGTCCCGCAGATACGCAGTATTTT. This gives the protein CASSPGVAGGPADTQYF.

The chain employs TRBV12-3 or TRBV12-4 and TRBJ2-1, with D possibly TRBD1 on 6 matching bases. The CDR3 length is 13 residues. V was cut by 5 bases and J by 4 bases, with 9 bases left in between. CDR3 protein: CASSGTNYNEQFF. CDR3 bases: TGTGCCAGCAGTGGGACAAATTACAATGAGCAGTTCTTC.

The chain is built from TRBV4-2 and TRBJ2-3; the D gene is possibly TRBD1 (5 bases). V lost 1 base and J 2 bases, leaving 10 bases between the germline ends. The CDR3 runs to 15 residues. CDR1 LGHNA and CDR2 YNFKEQ come from the germline V gene. This CDR3 is CASSQAGMDTDTQYF. The CDR3 DNA sequence: TGTGCCAGCAGCCAAGCAGGGATGGACACAGATACGCAGTATTTT.

The genes are TRBV11-2 and TRBJ2-7; 7 nucleotides agree with TRBD2. This CDR3 region has 12 residues. Per the germline V gene, CDR1 is SGHAT and CDR2 is FQNNGV. V was pared by 5 bases and J by 6 bases, with 4 bases of the junction left unmatched. CDR3 DNA sequence: TGTGCCAGCAGCCCCCAGCGGGGCGAGCAGTACTTC. Translation gives CASSPQRGEQYF.

This CDR3 is CASSEVAETTGELFF. The DNA for the CDR3 is TGTGCCAGCAGTGAAGTAGCGGAGACAACCGGGGAGCTGTTTTTT. V and J are TRBV6-1 and TRBJ2-2, with D maybe TRBD2 (6 bases). The CDR3 is 15 amino acids. V was cut by 1 base and J by 5 bases, with 11 bases left in between. Looked up from germline, CDR1 is MNHNS and CDR2 is SASEGT.